This T cell receptor (beta chain) was documented in a study of T cells in localized non-small cell lung cancer. Findings and limits, study-wide: Since sequencing was restricted to only one region of the tumor, intratumor heterogeneity remains a possibility. Adjacent lung exhibited a median of about 50 among the 100 most abundant tumor clones. Highest T cell clonality was seen in uninvolved adjacent lung, surpassing that measured in tumor. The study linked higher blood T cell density to longer overall survival.

In regard to this clone: Its antigen remains unknown.

Data came from immunoSEQ multiplex PCR; TCRdb stores just in-frame clones and leaves some out. The profile shows 90,000 or so clones, roughly 89% of them singletons. CDR3 length: 14 residues. Germline-derived CDR1 and CDR2 are MNHNS and SASEGT. With V trimmed by 6 bases and J by 7 bases, 9 bases remained unmatched. The clonotype was recovered from a man aged 35 to 69 with stage I squamous cell lung carcinoma. The specimen was peripheral blood, collected before any cancer treatment. The chain couples TRBV6-1 to TRBJ1-1; 9 bases align to TRBD1. The DNA for the CDR3 is TGTGCCAGCAGGGAGCCGGGACAGGGAGATGAAGCTTTCTTT. Its translation is CASREPGQGDEAFF.